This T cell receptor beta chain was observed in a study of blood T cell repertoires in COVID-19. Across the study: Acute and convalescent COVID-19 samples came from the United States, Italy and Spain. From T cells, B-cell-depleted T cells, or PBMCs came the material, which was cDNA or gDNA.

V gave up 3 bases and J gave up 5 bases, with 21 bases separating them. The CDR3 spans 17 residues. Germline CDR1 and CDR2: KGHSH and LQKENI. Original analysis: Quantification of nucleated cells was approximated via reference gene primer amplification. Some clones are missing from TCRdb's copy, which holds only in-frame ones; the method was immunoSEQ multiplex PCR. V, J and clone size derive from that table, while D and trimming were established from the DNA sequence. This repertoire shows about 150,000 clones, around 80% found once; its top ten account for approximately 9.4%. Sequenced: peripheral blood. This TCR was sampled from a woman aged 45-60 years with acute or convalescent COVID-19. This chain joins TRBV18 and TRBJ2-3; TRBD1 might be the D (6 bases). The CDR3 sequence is CASSPYGGRGGLDTQYF. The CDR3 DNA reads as TGTGCCAGCTCACCTTATGGCGGTCGAGGGGGATTAGATACGCAGTATTTT.